What follows are 30 T cell receptor beta chains derived from one specimen sequenced in a study of T cell repertoires in cytomegalovirus infection. TCRdb redid the calling of the reads with MiXCR, one entry per CDR3 protein. The table records 300,000 to 450,000 distinct CDR3 sequences, 15% to 20% of them present only once. Sequences were obtained from PBMCs. These receptors originate from a human donor in good health (CMV status not recorded). Some clones in this sample may be carry-over from other donors' samples.

This chain uses TRBV9 with TRBJ1-6, with D maybe TRBD1 (5 bases). From germline, CDR1 is SGDLS and CDR2 YYNGEE. The length of the CDR3 is 13 residues. The V end lost 3 bases, the J end lost 10 bases, and 11 bases lay between the germline ends. The CDR3 region has the DNA TGTGCCAGCAGCGAAGGGGTTGGATCACCCCTCCACTTT. Translation gives CASSEGVGSPLHF.

The chain joins TRBV27 to TRBJ2-6, with TRBD1 matching over 8 bases. Losses at the gene ends were 5 bases for V and 1 base for J; bases not matched to a gene: 4. The CDR3 covers 16 residues. Germline V gene sequence: CDR1 MNHEY, CDR2 SMNVEV (reference sequence). CDR3 nucleotide sequence: TGTGCCAGCAGTCGGGACAGGACTTCTGGGGCCAACGTCCTGACTTTC. Its protein is CASSRDRTSGANVLTF.

The table lists this clonotype with a few counts. The chain uses TRBV6-5 and TRBJ1-5; tentatively, D is TRBD1 (5 bases). The CDR3 extends over 13 amino acids. In germline, CDR1 is MNHEY, CDR2 SVGAGI. V was shortened by 7 bases and J by 1 base, with 8 bases between the two germline ends. The DNA for the CDR3 is TGTGCCAGCAAGAGGGGAAGCAATCAGCCCCAGCATTTT. This sequence encodes CASKRGSNQPQHF.

This clonotype was found a few times. The rearrangement uses TRBV20-1 and TRBJ2-5, with 11 bases aligning to TRBD1. The CDR3 contains 13 residues. Germline CDR1 DFQATT, CDR2 SNEGSKA (reference sequence). V gave up 8 bases and J gave up 7 bases; unmatched junction bases: 9. DNA for the CDR3: TGCAGTTCTACCGGGACAGGGGGATTGACCCAGTACTTC. The encoded protein is CSSTGTGGLTQYF.

In its sample, this clonotype was seen a few times. J is TRBJ1-6 and V is TRBV11-2; the D gene is possibly TRBD1 (5 bases). The CDR3 spans 15 residues. Germline V gene sequence: CDR1 SGHAT, CDR2 FQNNGV. The V end lost 1 base, the J end lost 6 bases, and 10 bases lay between the germline ends. The CDR3: CASSLVIGGNSPLHF. For the CDR3, the DNA is TGTGCCAGCAGCTTAGTTATCGGGGGTAATTCACCCCTCCACTTT.

At least ten counts were recorded for this clonotype. J is TRBJ1-6 and V is TRBV12-3 or TRBV12-4, with 7 positions matching TRBD1. V shed 6 bases, J shed 6 bases, and the junction held 5 bases outside the gene matches. CDR3 length: 14 residues. This chain's CDR3 is CASRKTGSNSPLHF. As DNA, the CDR3 is TGTGCCAGCAGAAAGACAGGGAGTAATTCACCCCTCCACTTT.

This clonotype showed up just a few times. The chain is built from TRBV15 and TRBJ2-1; D possibly corresponds to TRBD2 (6 bases). Germline CDR1 and CDR2: LNHNV and YYDKDF (reference sequence). This CDR3 has 16 residues. The V end lost 0 bases, the J end lost 6 bases, and 15 bases lay between the germline ends. CDR3 bases: TGTGCCACCAGCAGAGAGCGGGCGGGGAACTTCAATGAGCAGTTCTTC. This translates into CATSRERAGNFNEQFF.

This clonotype was detected many times. The chain recombines TRBV7-6 with TRBJ1-5; tentatively, D is TRBD1 (6 bases). The CDR3 contains 17 residues. V was clipped by 5 bases and J by 2 bases, with 19 bases between them. CDR1 is SGHVS, CDR2 FNYEAQ, per germline. Here the CDR3 reads CASSHGTSAEGNQPQHF. The CDR3 DNA sequence: TGTGCCAGCAGCCACGGGACATCAGCGGAGGGCAATCAGCCCCAGCATTTT.

As to this clonotype: One end of the junction fails to match germline, which may point to a read error. The rearrangement links TRBV28 to TRBJ1-4, with TRBD1 as a possible D gene (6 bases). The CDR3 contains 15 residues. Germline V gene data show CDR1 as MDHEN and CDR2 as SYDVKM. The CDR3 DNA reads as TGTGCCAACAGTGTCAGGGGCTGGGTAAATGAAAAACTGTTTTTT. Residues: CANSVRGWVNEKLFF.

This clonotype was recorded at least ten times. The CDR3: CSASPSGGVGETQYF. The CDR3 nucleotides are TGCAGTGCTAGTCCCTCCGGGGGGGTAGGAGAGACCCAGTACTTC. J is TRBJ2-5 and V is TRBV20-1; 8 bases are a match to TRBD2. CDR3 length: 15 residues. The ends lost 3 bases at V and 4 bases at J; junction bases unmatched: 10. From germline, CDR1 is DFQATT and CDR2 SNEGSKA (reference sequence).

The V call is TRBV18, the J call TRBJ2-1; D uncertain. Looked up from germline, CDR1 is KGHSH and CDR2 is LQKENI. The CDR3 covers 12 residues. V lost 3 bases and J 5 bases, leaving 5 bases between the germline ends. The CDR3 reads CASSPGHNEQFF. CDR3 sequence (DNA): TGTGCCAGCTCACCGGGTCACAATGAGCAGTTCTTC.

This clonotype was detected a few times. The chain carries TRBV7-6 and TRBJ2-5; TRBD2 matches 12 bases. V lost 4 bases, J lost 2 bases, and 8 bases stayed unmatched. There are 17 residues in the CDR3. The germline V gene encodes CDR1 SGHVS and CDR2 FNYEAQ. Here the CDR3 DNA reads TGTGCCAGCAGCTCGAGGACTAGCGGGGTCTTGCAAGAGACCCAGTACTTC. Translation: CASSSRTSGVLQETQYF.

The V and J genes are TRBV7-6 and TRBJ2-5; 11 bases fit TRBD2. Germline loops: CDR1 SGHVS, CDR2 FNYEAQ. The CDR3 spans 20 residues. The trim removed 1 base at V and 0 bases at J, leaving 13 bases unmatched. The CDR3 protein is CASSLVLAGGLVGYQETQYF. The CDR3 DNA is TGTGCCAGCAGCTTAGTCCTAGCGGGAGGACTGGTAGGGTACCAAGAGACCCAGTACTTC.

This clonotype was recorded at least ten times. The CDR3 nucleotides are TGTGCCAGCAGCCGACTCAATTCCCCGGGAGTCTACAATGAGCAGTTCTTC. Translating it yields CASSRLNSPGVYNEQFF. The V gene is TRBV14, the J gene TRBJ2-1, with D perhaps matching TRBD2 (6 bases). Trimming stripped 4 bases from V and 3 bases from J, with 19 bases between. Germline V gene sequence: CDR1 SGHDN, CDR2 FVKESK. The CDR3 is 17 residues long.

The rearrangement joins TRBV10-3 to TRBJ2-5, with 7 nucleotides matching TRBD1. Germline lookup yields CDR1 ENHRY and CDR2 SYGVKD. The CDR3 length is 13 residues. The CDR3 is CASRDSVQETQYF. The CDR3 nucleotides are TGTGCGTCACGGGACAGTGTACAAGAGACCCAGTACTTC.

This clonotype was counted between two and nine times. The CDR3, as DNA: TGTGCCAGCAGCCTGGCGGCGGGGCTAGCGGGGAATACGCAGTATTTT. Residues: CASSLAAGLAGNTQYF. This chain joins TRBV7-2 and TRBJ2-3; 9 bases line up with TRBD2. The CDR3 sequence is 16 residues long. Germline V gene lookup returns CDR1 SGHTA and CDR2 FQGNSA. Trimming at V came to 5 bases and at J to 7 bases, leaving 13 bases not matched to a gene.

There are many counts of this clonotype. This chain uses TRBV20-1 with TRBJ1-1, with D uncertain. The CDR3 contains 11 residues. Between the trimmed V and J ends, which lost 2 bases and 3 bases, there was a span of 4 bases. Germline V gene data show CDR1 as DFQATT and CDR2 as SNEGSKA (reference sequence). The CDR3 sequence: CSARRDTEAFF. CDR3 DNA: TGCAGTGCTAGAAGAGACACTGAAGCTTTCTTT.

This clonotype was counted many times. V usage is TRBV12-3 or TRBV12-4 and J usage is TRBJ1-1; D uncertain. The CDR3 contains 14 residues. Trimming cost V 4 bases and J 1 base, with 10 bases left between them. The CDR3 DNA follows: TGTGCCAGCAGTTATGTGGGCACGAACACTGAAGCTTTCTTT. This gives the protein CASSYVGTNTEAFF.

This clonotype was recorded a few times. This chain links TRBV15 with TRBJ2-7, with D maybe TRBD1 (5 bases). V was trimmed by 5 bases and J by 2 bases, leaving 13 bases between them. Per the germline V gene, CDR1 is LNHNV and CDR2 is YYDKDF (reference sequence). CDR3 length equals 14 residues. The CDR3 bases are TGTGCCACCAGCCAGGGCAGTAATACCTACGAGCAGTACTTC. Translated: CATSQGSNTYEQYF.

In its sample, this clonotype was seen many times. The V call is TRBV7-6, the J call TRBJ1-5; 8 bases align to TRBD1. The germline gives CDR1 SGHVS, CDR2 FNYEAQ. CDR3 length: 14 residues. The J segment lost 5 bases and the V segment lost 6 bases, leaving 6 bases of the junction unmatched. The CDR3 DNA reads TGTGCCAGCAGTTTACAGGGGGGGTATCAGCCCCAGCATTTT. This gives the protein CASSLQGGYQPQHF. Looking up the rest from reference TRBV7-6 and TRBJ1-5 gives the full variable domain: GAGVSQSPRYKVTKRGQDVALRCDPISGHVSLYWYRQALGQGPEFLTYFNYEAQQDKSGLPNDRFSAERPEGSISTLTIQRTEQRDSAMYRCASSLQGGYQPQHFGDGTRLSIL.

This clonotype was observed a few times. The chain is built from TRBV20-1 and TRBJ1-1, with 7 nucleotides matching TRBD1. CDR1 is DFQATT, CDR2 SNEGSKA, per germline (reference sequence). Trimming removed 0 bases from V and 5 bases from J; junction bases left unmatched: 9. The CDR3 length is 15 residues. The CDR3 DNA reads as TGCAGTGCTAGAGATATAGGGGGCGCGGGGACTGAAGCTTTCTTT. It translates to CSARDIGGAGTEAFF.

This clonotype was recorded a few times. V gene TRBV29-1 combines with J gene TRBJ1-5; D ambiguous. This CDR3 has 12 amino acids. The V gene's germline CDR1 is SQVTM and CDR2 ANQGSEA. Trimming took 4 bases from V and 5 from J, leaving 9 bases between them. CDR3 sequence (DNA): TGCAGCGTTGGAACATGGGATCAGCCCCAGCATTTT. Encoded protein: CSVGTWDQPQHF.

The chain combines TRBV12-3 or TRBV12-4 with TRBJ1-2, with a weak D call TRBD1 (5 bases). This CDR3 region has 14 residues. V lost 3 bases to trimming and J lost 11 bases, with 19 bases between them. For the CDR3, the DNA is TGTGCCAGCAGTTTCATAAGTTGGGGGGACGGGTACACCTTC. It codes for CASSFISWGDGYTF.

The rearrangement links TRBV12-3 or TRBV12-4 to TRBJ2-3; D perhaps matches TRBD1 (5 bases). V lost 0 bases, J lost 13 bases, and 11 bases lay in between. The CDR3 is 12 residues long. The CDR3 is CASSLAGPVKYF. In DNA form, the CDR3 reads TGTGCCAGCAGTTTAGCGGGGCCAGTCAAGTATTTT.

J is TRBJ2-2 and V is TRBV6-1; TRBD2 is a possible D gene (6 bases). Trimming stripped 5 bases from V and 5 bases from J, with 18 bases between. This CDR3 has 16 amino acids. CDR1 is MNHNS and CDR2 is SASEGT in the germline V gene. The CDR3 region is CASSWNPGDLTGELFF. The CDR3 nucleotides read TGTGCCAGCAGTTGGAATCCCGGGGACTTGACCGGGGAGCTGTTTTTT.

This clonotype was counted between two and nine times. This chain uses TRBV29-1 with TRBJ1-4; the D is unclear. The CDR3 loop spans 12 amino acids. V shed 4 bases and J shed 3 bases, with 6 bases lying between them. Germline V gene lookup returns CDR1 SQVTM and CDR2 ANQGSEA. The CDR3 loop is CSVVEANEKLFF. CDR3 sequence (DNA): TGCAGCGTTGTGGAGGCTAATGAAAAACTGTTTTTT.

The gene calls are TRBV19 and TRBJ1-5; possibly TRBD1 for D (6 bases). CDR3 length: 15 residues. The V gene lost 1 base and the J gene lost 5 bases, with 12 bases spanning the gap. Per the germline V gene, CDR1 is LNHDA and CDR2 is SQIVND (reference sequence). The CDR3 here is CASSIVWGADQPQHF. In DNA form, the CDR3 reads TGTGCCAGTAGTATAGTTTGGGGGGCGGATCAGCCCCAGCATTTT.

The V call is TRBV7-7, the J call TRBJ2-3; D remains unclear. Trimming cost V 2 bases and J 2 bases, with 8 bases left between them. CDR1 and CDR2 (germline): SSHAT, FNYEAQ (reference sequence). CDR3 size: 14 residues. The CDR3 coding sequence is TGTGCCAGCAGCTTATCCAGCCTCACAGATACGCAGTATTTT. Amino acid sequence: CASSLSSLTDTQYF.

This clonotype came up many times. CDR3 sequence: CASSLLTVAANQPQHF. The CDR3 DNA reads as TGTGCCAGCAGCTTATTGACAGTCGCCGCCAATCAGCCCCAGCATTTT. The rearrangement joins TRBV7-8 to TRBJ1-5, with D tentatively TRBD1 (5 bases). The V end was cut by 2 bases, the J end by 3 bases, with 14 bases between. Germline CDR1 reads SGHVS; CDR2 reads FQNEAQ. The CDR3 extends over 16 amino acids.

Ten or more counts support this clonotype. The J gene is TRBJ2-1, the V gene TRBV7-2, with TRBD2 matching 13 bases. The V gene end was trimmed by 5 bases and the J gene end by 8 bases; junction bases not matched to a gene: 3. CDR1 is SGHTA, CDR2 FQGNSA, per germline. The CDR3 is 14 amino acids. The CDR3: CASSGLAGDYEQFF. The CDR3 coding sequence is TGTGCCAGCAGCGGACTAGCGGGAGACTATGAGCAGTTCTTC.